This T cell receptor (beta chain) was observed in a study of T cells in Graves' hyperthyroidism and ophthalmopathy. As for the study in general: Peripheral blood was taken when the disease was first diagnosed, before any treatment began.

The germline V gene has CDR1 MNHEY and CDR2 SMNVEV (reference sequence). This CDR3 region has 13 residues. Trimming left V 3 bases short and J 5 bases short, with 11 bases between. This clonotype was seen only a few times. Patients having uncontrolled infection, another autoimmune disease, pregnancy or lactation were not included. Diagnosis relied on clinical symptoms, serum thyroxine and TRAb, thyroid ultrasound and orbital computed tomography. TCR beta CDR3 regions were amplified from RNA. The TCR CDR3 first-round RT-PCR relied on the HTBI primer set. In TCRdb, the multiplex PCR reads were re-called with MiXCR into one record per CDR3 protein. The table lists 300,000 to 400,000 distinct CDR3 sequences, more than 11% of them singletons.

The TCR comes from a woman aged 60-75 years with Graves' hyperthyroidism. The sequencing input was blood. The chain is built from TRBV27 and TRBJ2-7; D is unresolved. CDR3 protein: CASSFLGVDEQYF. CDR3 coding DNA: TGTGCCAGCAGTTTTCTCGGCGTGGACGAGCAGTACTTC.